The 13 T cell receptor beta chains given below trace back to one sample, sequenced in a study of blood T cell repertoires in COVID-19. Method: immunoSEQ multiplex PCR; TCRdb's copy keeps in-frame clones and lacks some. The sample shows around 190,000 clones, 82% of them seen only once. The sample comprised peripheral blood. These receptors originate from an older woman with COVID-19, enrolled during active disease.

The CDR3 loop reads CASSEGTPLYNEQFF. For the CDR3, the DNA is TGTGCCAGCAGTGAAGGGACTCCACTCTACAATGAGCAGTTCTTC. The chain employs TRBV2 and TRBJ2-1; weak D call: TRBD2 (5 bases). Trimming pared 1 base from V and 3 bases from J, leaving 10 bases between. CDR1 SNHLY and CDR2 FYNNEI come from the germline V gene. The CDR3 runs to 15 residues.

The chain carries TRBV24-1 and TRBJ2-1; TRBD2 matches 8 bases. The ends lost 6 bases at V and 9 bases at J; junction bases unmatched: 3. The CDR3 spans 12 residues. CDR1 is KGHDR, CDR2 SFDVKD, per germline. This chain's CDR3 is CATSTSGIEQFF. In DNA form, the CDR3 reads TGTGCCACCAGTACTAGCGGCATTGAGCAGTTCTTC.

CDR3 DNA: TGTGCCACCAGATCGACAGGGAATCAGCCCCAGCATTTT. Amino acids: CATRSTGNQPQHF. The rearrangement uses TRBV10-3 and TRBJ1-5; 7 bases align to TRBD1. The J segment lost 4 bases and the V segment lost 10 bases, leaving 7 bases of the junction unmatched. Germline CDR1 reads ENHRY; CDR2 reads SYGVKD. The CDR3 loop spans 13 amino acids.

The V and J genes are TRBV2 and TRBJ2-5; TRBD2 matches 9 bases. This CDR3 region has 16 residues. The V segment lost 0 bases and the J segment 5 bases; nucleotides outside the gene matches: 7. Germline values: CDR1 SNHLY, CDR2 FYNNEI. The chain's CDR3 is CASSEADSGGRETQYF. CDR3 bases: TGTGCCAGCAGTGAAGCGGATAGCGGGGGTAGGGAGACCCAGTACTTC.

This clone was detected once. The genes are TRBV5-1 and TRBJ1-1; a possible D gene is TRBD1 (6 bases). V was trimmed by 6 bases and J by 2 bases, leaving 17 bases between them. The germline V gene has CDR1 SGHRS and CDR2 YFSETQ. CDR3 length: 15 residues. The CDR3 reads CASTAQTGINTEAFF. The CDR3 DNA follows: TGCGCCAGCACCGCCCAAACAGGGATCAACACTGAAGCTTTCTTT.

This sequence joins TRBV12-3 or TRBV12-4 and TRBJ1-1; possible D gene TRBD1, 5 bases. The CDR3 contains 13 residues. V was shortened by 6 bases and J by 1 base, with 9 bases between the two germline ends. In nucleotides, the CDR3 is TGTGCCAGCAGCCATGACAGGAACACTGAAGCTTTCTTT. It is translated as CASSHDRNTEAFF.

As concerns this clone: The junction departs from germline at one end; a sequencing error may be responsible. The rearrangement links TRBV7-7 to TRBJ1-1, with TRBD1 matching 7 bases. Looked up from germline, CDR1 is SSHAT and CDR2 is FNYEAQ (reference sequence). This CDR3 has 13 residues. CDR3 nucleotides: TGTGCTAGCAGCCGGGACAGGAACACTGAAGCTTTCTTT. Its translation: CASSRDRNTEAFF.

This chain joins TRBV21-1 and TRBJ1-4. TRBV21-1 counts as a pseudogene. The CDR3 is made up of 12 amino acids. Here the CDR3 DNA reads TGTGCCAGCAGCGACTGCAATGAAAAACTGTTTTTT. This gives the protein CASSDCNEKLFF.

The V and J genes are TRBV14 and TRBJ2-5, with 7 bases identical to TRBD2. After removal of 6 bases from V and 5 bases from J, the junction contained 6 bases not matched to a gene. The CDR3 spans 13 residues. CDR1 and CDR2 from the germline V gene are SGHDN and FVKESK. CDR3 nucleotide sequence: TGTGCCAGCAGTCCCGCGGGAGTTGAGACCCAGTACTTC. The encoded protein is CASSPAGVETQYF.

The chain has TRBV25-1 and TRBJ2-1, with TRBD2 matching 10 bases. Germline V lookup: CDR1 MGHDK, CDR2 SYGVNS. The CDR3 is 17 residues long. V trimming: 5 bases; J trimming: 4 bases; junction bases outside the gene matches: 11. The CDR3 sequence: CASSSTGLAEIYNEQFF. CDR3 nucleotide sequence: TGTGCCAGCAGTTCAACAGGACTAGCGGAGATTTACAATGAGCAGTTCTTC. The whole variable domain, remainder taken from reference TRBV25-1 and TRBJ2-1, is EADIYQTPRYLVIGTGKKITLECSQTMGHDKMYWYQQDPGMELHLIHYSYGVNSTEKGDLSSESTVSRIRTEHFPLTLESARPSHTSQYLCASSSTGLAEIYNEQFFGPGTRLTVL.

V usage is TRBV19 and J usage is TRBJ2-7, with TRBD1 matching 10 bases. In germline, CDR1 is LNHDA, CDR2 SQIVND (reference sequence). The CDR3 extends over 15 amino acids. J was trimmed by 0 bases and V by 3 bases; bases with no gene match: 2. CDR3 DNA sequence: TGTGCCAGTAGTATTCGGACAGGGGGCTCCTACGAGCAGTACTTC. It encodes CASSIRTGGSYEQYF.

This clone was seen repeatedly, ten times or more. V usage is TRBV6-6 and J usage is TRBJ1-4; TRBD1 might be the D (6 bases). The germline V and J ends were trimmed by 5 bases and 5 bases, with 15 bases remaining between them. Germline V gene lookup returns CDR1 MNHNY and CDR2 SVGAGI (reference sequence). This CDR3 is built from 15 residues. CDR3 DNA: TGTGCCAGCAGTCCAGGGGCCCAGGAGAATGAAAAACTGTTTTTT. It yields the protein CASSPGAQENEKLFF.

The chain recombines TRBV11-3 with TRBJ2-2, with D tentatively TRBD1 (6 bases). The CDR3 has 15 amino acids. Trimming shortened V by 4 bases and J by 0 bases, and 9 bases separated the two germline ends. The germline gives CDR1 SGHNT, CDR2 YENEEA. The CDR3 nucleotides read TGTGCCAGCAGCTCCGGGACATCGAACACCGGGGAGCTGTTTTTT. Its translation: CASSSGTSNTGELFF.